This TCR beta chain was captured in a study of blood T cells in healthy people across ages. Comments on this clonotype: As yet, its antigen is unknown.

Trimming removed 0 bases at V and 4 bases at J, with 16 bases between. The CDR3 contains 17 residues. Germline CDR1 is MGHRA and CDR2 is YSYEKL. Donors gave around 9.3 milliliters of peripheral blood apiece. Study results and limitations: There was a strong correlation between TCR beta diversity and naive T cell percentage. CMV status of donors was not determined, possibly confounding expanded clonotype changes. There were more naive CD4+ cells and higher diversity in long-lived donors than in aged donors.

The authors ran a second PCR of about 6 to 12 cycles using a sample-barcoded 5' primer and a J-beta primer mix. TCRdb called the 5' RACE reads again in MiXCR, with one record for every CDR3 protein. The sample lists 780,000 or so distinct CDR3 sequences; around half were seen once. The source material was blood. This chain connects TRBV4-1 to TRBJ2-1; tentative D call: TRBD1 (6 bases). The receptor was derived from an elderly man in good health. The CDR3 is CASSQDPPPRGYNEQFF. DNA for the CDR3: TGCGCCAGCAGCCAAGATCCCCCCCCCAGGGGTTACAATGAGCAGTTCTTC.